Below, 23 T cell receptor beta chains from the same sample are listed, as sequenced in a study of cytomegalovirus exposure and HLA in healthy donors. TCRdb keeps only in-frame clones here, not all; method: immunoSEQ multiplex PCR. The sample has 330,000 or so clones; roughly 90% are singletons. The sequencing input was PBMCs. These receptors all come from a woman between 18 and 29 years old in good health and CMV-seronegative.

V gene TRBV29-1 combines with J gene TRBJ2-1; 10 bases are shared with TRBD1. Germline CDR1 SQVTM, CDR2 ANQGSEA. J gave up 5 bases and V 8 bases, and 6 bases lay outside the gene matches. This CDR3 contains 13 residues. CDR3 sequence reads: CSQPDRGDNEQFF. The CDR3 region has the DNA TGCAGCCAACCGGACAGGGGGGACAATGAGCAGTTCTTC.

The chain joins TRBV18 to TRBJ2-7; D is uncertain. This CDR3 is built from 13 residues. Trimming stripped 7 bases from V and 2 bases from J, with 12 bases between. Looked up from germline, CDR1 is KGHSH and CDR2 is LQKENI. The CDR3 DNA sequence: TGTGCCAGCTGTAAAGCGCAAACCTACGAGCAGTACTTC. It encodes CASCKAQTYEQYF.

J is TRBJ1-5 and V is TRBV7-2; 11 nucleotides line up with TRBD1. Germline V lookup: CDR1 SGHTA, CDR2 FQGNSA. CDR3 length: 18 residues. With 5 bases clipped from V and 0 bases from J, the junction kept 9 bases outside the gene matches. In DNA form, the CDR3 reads TGTGCCAGCAGCACCGGGACAGGGGGTTACCTTAGCAATCAGCCCCAGCATTTT. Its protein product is CASSTGTGGYLSNQPQHF.

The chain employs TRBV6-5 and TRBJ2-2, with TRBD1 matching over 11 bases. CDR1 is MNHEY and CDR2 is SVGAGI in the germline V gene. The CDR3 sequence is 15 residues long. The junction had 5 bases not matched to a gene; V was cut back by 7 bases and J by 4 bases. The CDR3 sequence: CASNRGTGGTGELFF. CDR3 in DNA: TGTGCCAGCAACCGAGGGACAGGGGGCACCGGGGAGCTGTTTTTT.

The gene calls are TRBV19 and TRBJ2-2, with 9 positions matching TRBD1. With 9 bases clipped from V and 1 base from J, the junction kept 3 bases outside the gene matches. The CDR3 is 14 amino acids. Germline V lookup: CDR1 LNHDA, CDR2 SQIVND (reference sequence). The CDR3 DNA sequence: TGTGCCAGCGAGGGACAGGGGAACACCGGGGAGCTGTTTTTT. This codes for CASEGQGNTGELFF. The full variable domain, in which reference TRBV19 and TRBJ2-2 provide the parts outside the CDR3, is DGGITQSPKYLFRKEGQNVTLSCEQNLNHDAMYWYRQDPGQGLRLIYYSQIVNDFQKGDIAEGYSVSREKKESFPLTVTSAQKNPTAFYLCASEGQGNTGELFFGEGSRLTVL.

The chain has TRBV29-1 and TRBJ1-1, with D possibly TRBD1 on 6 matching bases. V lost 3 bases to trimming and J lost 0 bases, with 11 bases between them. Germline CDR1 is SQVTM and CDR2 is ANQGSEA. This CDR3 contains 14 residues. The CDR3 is CSVEHQGMNTEAFF. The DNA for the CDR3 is TGCAGCGTTGAGCACCAGGGGATGAACACTGAAGCTTTCTTT.

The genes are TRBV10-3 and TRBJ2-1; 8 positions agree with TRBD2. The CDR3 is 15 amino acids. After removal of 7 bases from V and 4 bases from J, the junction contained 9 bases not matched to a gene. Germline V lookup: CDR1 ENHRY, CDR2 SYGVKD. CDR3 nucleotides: TGTGCCATCAACGAGGGTAGCGGGAAATACAATGAGCAGTTCTTC. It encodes CAINEGSGKYNEQFF.

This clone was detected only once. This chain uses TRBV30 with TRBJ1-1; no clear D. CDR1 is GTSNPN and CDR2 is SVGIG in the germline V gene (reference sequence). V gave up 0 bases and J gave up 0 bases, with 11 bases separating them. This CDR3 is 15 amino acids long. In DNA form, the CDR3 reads TGTGCCTGGAGTGTACTAGGCACTTTGAACACTGAAGCTTTCTTT. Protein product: CAWSVLGTLNTEAFF.

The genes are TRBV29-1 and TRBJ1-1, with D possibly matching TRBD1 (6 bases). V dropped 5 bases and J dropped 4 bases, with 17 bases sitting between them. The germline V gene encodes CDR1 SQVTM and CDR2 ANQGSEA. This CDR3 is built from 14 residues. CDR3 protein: CSVLGPGAGTEAFF. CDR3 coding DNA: TGCAGCGTTCTAGGGCCAGGGGCGGGCACTGAAGCTTTCTTT.

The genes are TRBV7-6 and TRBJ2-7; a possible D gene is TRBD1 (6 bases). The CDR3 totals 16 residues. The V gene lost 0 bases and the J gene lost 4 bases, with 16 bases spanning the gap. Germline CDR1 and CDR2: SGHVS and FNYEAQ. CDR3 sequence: CASSLAASRGVYEQYF. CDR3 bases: TGTGCCAGCAGCTTAGCCGCCTCCAGGGGAGTTTACGAGCAGTACTTC.

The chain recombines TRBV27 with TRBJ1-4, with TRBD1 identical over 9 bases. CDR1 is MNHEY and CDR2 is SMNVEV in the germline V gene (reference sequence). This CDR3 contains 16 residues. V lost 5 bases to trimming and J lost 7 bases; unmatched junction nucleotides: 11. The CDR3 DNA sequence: TGTGCCAGCAGTCCGATGTTCACAGGGGGCGGTGAAAAACTGTTTTTT. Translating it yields CASSPMFTGGGEKLFF.

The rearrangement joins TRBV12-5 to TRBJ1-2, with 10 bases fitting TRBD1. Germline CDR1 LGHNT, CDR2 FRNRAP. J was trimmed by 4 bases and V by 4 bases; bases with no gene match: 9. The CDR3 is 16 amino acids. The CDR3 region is CASGSPPGQGPYGYTF. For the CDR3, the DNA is TGTGCTAGTGGTTCCCCCCCGGGACAGGGGCCCTATGGCTACACCTTC. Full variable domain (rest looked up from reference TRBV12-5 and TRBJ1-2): DARVTQTPRHKVTEMGQEVTMRCQPILGHNTVFWYRQTMMQGLELLAYFRNRAPLDDSGMPKDRFSAEMPDATLATLKIQPSEPRDSAVYFCASGSPPGQGPYGYTFGSGTRLTVV.

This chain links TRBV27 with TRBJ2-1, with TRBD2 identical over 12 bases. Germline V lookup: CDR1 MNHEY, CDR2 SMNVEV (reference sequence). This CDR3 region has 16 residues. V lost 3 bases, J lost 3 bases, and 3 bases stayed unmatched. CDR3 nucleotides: TGTGCCAGCAGTTTGACTAGCGGGAGTTACTACAATGAGCAGTTCTTC. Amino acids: CASSLTSGSYYNEQFF.

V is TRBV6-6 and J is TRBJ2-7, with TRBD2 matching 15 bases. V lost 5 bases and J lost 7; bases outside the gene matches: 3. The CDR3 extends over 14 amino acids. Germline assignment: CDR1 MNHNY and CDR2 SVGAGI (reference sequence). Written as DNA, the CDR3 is TGTGCCAGCAGTCGAGGGACTAGCGGGGGGGAGCAGTACTTC. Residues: CASSRGTSGGEQYF.

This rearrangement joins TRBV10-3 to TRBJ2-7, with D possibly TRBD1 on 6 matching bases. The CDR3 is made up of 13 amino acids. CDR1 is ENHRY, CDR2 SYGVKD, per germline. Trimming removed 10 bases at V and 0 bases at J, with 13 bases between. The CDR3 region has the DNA TGTGCCACGGAGACAGGAGGCTCCTACGAGCAGTACTTC. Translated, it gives CATETGGSYEQYF.

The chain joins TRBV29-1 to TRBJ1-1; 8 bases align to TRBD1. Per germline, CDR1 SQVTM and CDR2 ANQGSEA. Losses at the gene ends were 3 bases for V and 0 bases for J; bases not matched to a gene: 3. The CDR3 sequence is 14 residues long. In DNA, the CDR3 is TGCAGCGTTGAGCCGGACAGGGTGAACACTGAAGCTTTCTTT. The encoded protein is CSVEPDRVNTEAFF.

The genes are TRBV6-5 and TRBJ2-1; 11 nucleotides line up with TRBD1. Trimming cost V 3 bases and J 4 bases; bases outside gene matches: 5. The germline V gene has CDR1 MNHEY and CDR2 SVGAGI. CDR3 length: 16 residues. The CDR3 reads CASSYFRDRGYNEQFF. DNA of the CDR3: TGTGCCAGCAGTTATTTCCGGGACAGGGGGTACAATGAGCAGTTCTTC.

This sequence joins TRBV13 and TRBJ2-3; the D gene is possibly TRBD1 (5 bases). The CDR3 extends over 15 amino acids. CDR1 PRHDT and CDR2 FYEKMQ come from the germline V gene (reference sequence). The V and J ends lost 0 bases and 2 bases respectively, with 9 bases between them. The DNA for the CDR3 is TGTGCCAGCAGCTTAGGGCAGGGCCTCACAGATACGCAGTATTTT. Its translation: CASSLGQGLTDTQYF.

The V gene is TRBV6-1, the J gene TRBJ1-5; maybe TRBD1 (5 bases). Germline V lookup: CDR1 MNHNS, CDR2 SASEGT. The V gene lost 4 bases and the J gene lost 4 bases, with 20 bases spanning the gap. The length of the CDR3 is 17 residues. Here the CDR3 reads CASSGRAGDHTNQPQHF. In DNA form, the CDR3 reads TGTGCCAGCAGTGGCAGGGCAGGAGACCACACTAATCAGCCCCAGCATTTT.

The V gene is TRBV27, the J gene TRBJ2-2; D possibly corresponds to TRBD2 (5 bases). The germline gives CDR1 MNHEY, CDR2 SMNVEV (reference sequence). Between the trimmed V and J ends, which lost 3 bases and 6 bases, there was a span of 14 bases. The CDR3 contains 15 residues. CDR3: CASSFHRGFAGELFF. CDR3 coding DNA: TGTGCCAGCAGTTTTCATCGGGGTTTCGCCGGGGAGCTGTTTTTT.

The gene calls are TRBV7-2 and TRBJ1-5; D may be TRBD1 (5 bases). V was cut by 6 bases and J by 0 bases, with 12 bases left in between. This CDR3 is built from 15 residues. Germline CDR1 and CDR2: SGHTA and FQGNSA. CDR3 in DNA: TGTGCCAGCAGTCTTCGGGGGGTTAGCAATCAGCCCCAGCATTTT. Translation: CASSLRGVSNQPQHF.

The CDR3 region has the DNA TGTGCCAGCAGCTGCCGGCTTGCCCCGGGCTCTGGGGCCAACGTCCTGACTTTC. Its protein product is CASSCRLAPGSGANVLTF. This chain links TRBV7-4 with TRBJ2-6, with no clear D. This CDR3 has 18 amino acids. Germline V gives CDR1 SGHVT, CDR2 SQSDAQ. The germline V and J ends were trimmed by 4 bases and 0 bases, with 16 bases remaining between them.

CDR3 bases: TGTGCCAGCAGTTTTGGGCCAAGGTTAAAGCCCCAGCATTTT. It translates to CASSFGPRLKPQHF. V usage is TRBV28 and J usage is TRBJ1-5; D is ambiguous. Looked up from germline, CDR1 is MDHEN and CDR2 is SYDVKM. The V end was cut by 3 bases, the J end by 8 bases, with 14 bases between. The CDR3 has 14 amino acids.